A selection of T cell receptor beta chains follows, all from one sample in a study of tumor-infiltrating lymphocytes in primary liver carcinoma. MiXCR was run by TCRdb on the multiplex PCR reads, yielding one entry per CDR3 protein. Here the sample spans some 130,000 distinct CDR3 sequences, around 70% being singletons. Sequenced input: tumor-adjacent normal liver tissue. These receptors were obtained from a woman aged 60 to 75 with primary liver carcinoma and hepatitis B virus infection. Both conserved end residues are part of each CDR3. A D gene is named only where the DNA matches it firmly. For some rows the clone size is stated as once, few or many, or as a class when expanded; others skip it.

clone_size j_call d_call v_call cdr3_nt cdr3_aa
NA TRBJ2-7 NA TRBV5-1 TGCGCCAGCAGCTTGGGGTTTAGCTACTACGAGCAGTACTTC CASSLGFSYYEQYF
NA TRBJ2-3 NA TRBV4-2 TGTGGCAGCAGCCAAGCTAGAGGTACATATACGCAGTATTTT CGSSQARGTYTQYF
NA TRBJ2-1 TRBD1 TRBV4-1 TGCGCCGGCATCCTCACACAGGGGGCTGGGGTATACGATGAGCAGTTCTTC CAGILTQGAGVYDEQFF
few TRBJ1-2 NA TRBV7-8 TGTGCCAACAGCTTAGTACCAGCCTCTTTGTTAGGCTACACCTTC CANSLVPASLLGYTF
few TRBJ2-5 NA TRBV11-2 TGTGTCAGCAGCTTACCGACGGAGACCCAGTACTTC CVSSLPTETQYF
NA TRBJ2-3 TRBD2 TRBV7-8 TGTACCAGCAGCCGTAAGGGACTAGATCTATCTGGCACAGATAGGCAGTATTTT CTSSRKGLDLSGTDRQYF
many TRBJ2-1 NA TRBV10-3 TGTGCCATCAGTACGACCCTAAAGCGGGACAATGAGCAGTTCTTC CAISTTLKRDNEQFF
NA TRBJ2-7 NA TRBV23-1 TGCGCCAGCAGTCAAGAGGGCTACGAGCAGTACTTC CASSQEGYEQYF
NA TRBJ2-3 TRBD2 TRBV14 TGTGCCAGCAGCGGCGGGAGTACCACAGATGCGCAGTATTTT CASSGGSTTDAQYF
NA TRBJ2-5 NA TRBV4-1 TGCGCCAGCAGCCAATCTCGCGGTGATCGCCCAGAGACCCAGTACTTC CASSQSRGDRPETQYF
NA TRBJ2-1 TRBD2 TRBV11-2 TGTGCCGACAGCAACCACAGGACTAGTGGGGTGTCCCCCGATGAGCAGTTCTTC CADSNHRTSGVSPDEQFF
many TRBJ2-4 TRBD1 TRBV7-9 TGTGCCAGCAGCTTGGGGACAGCAATCTCCAAAAACATTCAGTACTTC CASSLGTAISKNIQYF
NA TRBJ1-6 NA TRBV10-2 TGCGCTAGCAGTGACTGGTCCCTCAGGGGTCCACCCCTCCACTTT CASSDWSLRGPPLHF
many TRBJ2-7 NA TRBV10-3 TGTGCCACTACCACGTCGGACAGTACCTACGAGCAGTACTTC CATTTSDSTYEQYF
few TRBJ1-2 NA TRBV2 TGTGCCAGCAGTCCCCTGGGAGGGGCTTACGGCTACACCTTC CASSPLGGAYGYTF
NA TRBJ2-7 TRBD2 TRBV28 TGTGCCAGCAGTTTACTTAGACTAGCGGGAGGGGGTGGGCAGTACTTC CASSLLRLAGGGGQYF
NA TRBJ2-5 TRBD2 TRBV7-9 TGTGCCAGCAGCCCACGGGGGGGTCAGGGGACCCAGTACTTC CASSPRGGQGTQYF
NA TRBJ2-7 NA TRBV6-6 TGTACAAGCAGTTACAGGGACTACGTGCAGTACTTC CTSSYRDYVQYF
NA TRBJ1-5 NA TRBV18 TGTGCCAGCTCACGCGAGGGTGGTCGGCCCCAGCATTTT CASSREGGRPQHF
many TRBJ2-1 NA TRBV30 TGTGCCTGGATGGGGGATTTCTACAATGAGCAGTTCTTC CAWMGDFYNEQFF
NA TRBJ1-3 TRBD1 TRBV28 TGTGCCAGCAGATCGGGACAGGGGGCTGGAAACACCATATATTTT CASRSGQGAGNTIYF
NA TRBJ2-5 NA TRBV6-1 TGTGCCAGCAGTAGCCGGGACAAACAACAAGAGACTCATTACTTC CASSSRDKQQETHYF
NA TRBJ2-2 TRBD2 TRBV28 TGTGTCAGCAGTTTTTGGACTAGCGCCGCCGGGGAGCTGTTTTTT CVSSFWTSAAGELFF
NA TRBJ2-6 TRBD1 TRBV29-1 TGCAGTGTTGAAGCCCCCCCTGGGACAGGGGATACTGGGGCCAAGGTCCTGACTTTC CSVEAPPGTGDTGAKVLTF
NA TRBJ2-7 NA TRBV28 TGTACCAGCAGTTTAACCTACCCGGGGTACGAGCAGTACTTC CTSSLTYPGYEQYF
many TRBJ1-1 TRBD1 TRBV10-2 TGCGCCAGCCGACAGGGCGACACTGAAGCTTTCTTT CASRQGDTEAFF
NA TRBJ1-5 NA TRBV6-1 TGTGCCGGCGCGAAGATGGAGAATCAGCCCCAGCATTTT CAGAKMENQPQHF
medium-sized TRBJ2-2 NA TRBV11-2 TGTGCCAGCAGCCCAGTAGGCAGGGGACTTGTCACCGGGGAGCTGTTTTTT CASSPVGRGLVTGELFF
many TRBJ1-5 NA TRBV7-8 TGTGCCAGCAGCTTCGTGGCAGGGAAGAGCAATCAGCCCCAGCATTTT CASSFVAGKSNQPQHF
many TRBJ2-6 TRBD1 TRBV30 TGTGCCTGGGGGACAGGCTCTGGGGCCAACGTCCTGACTTTC CAWGTGSGANVLTF
NA TRBJ2-2 NA TRBV28 TGTGCCAGCAGTTGGAGACGGTACACCGGAGAGCTGTTTTTT CASSWRRYTGELFF
once TRBJ2-5 NA TRBV5-1 TGCGCCAGCAACACCGACGGAGCCCTGAGCGAGACCCAGTACTTC CASNTDGALSETQYF
few TRBJ2-1 NA TRBV7-3 TGTGTCAGCAGCTCAGGGGGGAGTTCCTACAATGAGCAGTTCTTC CVSSSGGSSYNEQFF
NA TRBJ2-1 NA TRBV11-2 TGTGCCAGCAGCTTAGCGACACACGGGTACAATGAGGAGTTCTTC CASSLATHGYNEEFF
NA TRBJ2-1 NA TRBV20-1 TGCAGTGCTAGACCCCCCCTAGCCGGAGTCGGCAATGAGCAGTTCTTC CSARPPLAGVGNEQFF
few TRBJ2-3 NA TRBV24-1 TGTGCCACCAGTGCCGGGTACGGGCGGGGACCCACAGATACGCAGTATTTT CATSAGYGRGPTDTQYF
many TRBJ1-6 TRBD1 TRBV25-1 TGTGCCAGCAGTCGACAGGGCGACTATAATTCACCCCTCCACTTT CASSRQGDYNSPLHF
few TRBJ2-2 TRBD2 TRBV28 TGTGCCAGCAGTTTAGGGGGGGGAGCCACCGGGGAGCTGTCTTTT CASSLGGGATGELSF
NA TRBJ2-1 TRBD2 TRBV11-3 TGCGTCAGCAGCCAGACTAGCGGAGTTTACAATGAGCAATTCTTC CVSSQTSGVYNEQFF
NA TRBJ1-1 NA TRBV10-1 TGCACCAGCAGTGACTCCGAGACTGAAGCTTTCTTT CTSSDSETEAFF
NA TRBJ2-1 NA TRBV11-2 TGTGCCAGCAACCCAGCGGGTTTGGGGGACTCCAACAATGAGCAGTTTTTC CASNPAGLGDSNNEQFF
few TRBJ2-7 NA TRBV11-2 TGTGCCAGTGGAAACAGGTCCCCCTCCTACGAGCAGTACTTC CASGNRSPSYEQYF
NA TRBJ2-7 TRBD1 TRBV6-1 TGTGCCAGCAGTCACCGGACAGGATGGGAGCAATACTTC CASSHRTGWEQYF
NA TRBJ2-7 NA TRBV29-1 TGCAGCGTTGAAGATCAGGGCTACGAGCAATACTTC CSVEDQGYEQYF
many TRBJ1-3 NA TRBV12-3/TRBV12-4 TGTGCCAGCAGTCCGGGACCCGGAAACACCATATATTTT CASSPGPGNTIYF
NA TRBJ2-3 TRBD2 TRBV5-1 TGCGCCAGCAACCCGGCTAGCGGGATCATCGATACGCAGTATTTT CASNPASGIIDTQYF
once TRBJ2-5 NA TRBV7-8 TGTGCCAGCAGTCGATCGTTGAGGGGCGCGGGGTACCAAGATACCCAGTACTTC CASSRSLRGAGYQDTQYF
NA TRBJ2-3 NA TRBV6-6 TGTGCCAGCACAGGTTTAATCATTAGCACAGATACGCAGTATTTT CASTGLIISTDTQYF
many TRBJ2-6 TRBD1 TRBV28 TGTGCCAGCAGGACAGGGGGCGCTATCACTGGGGCCAACGTCCTGACTTTC CASRTGGAITGANVLTF
NA TRBJ1-1 NA TRBV6-5 TGTGCCAGCACTATAAGACCAGGACATACGAACACTGAAGGTTTCTTT CASTIRPGHTNTEGFF
many TRBJ1-2 TRBD1 TRBV6-5 TGTGCCAGCAGCCACAGGGGGCGCAGGTCATACTATGGCTACACCTTC CASSHRGRRSYYGYTF
many TRBJ1-6 NA TRBV10-3 TGTGCCATCAGTGAGTCCAACACAGGGTCGGGCTCACCCCTCCACTTT CAISESNTGSGSPLHF
NA TRBJ2-3 NA TRBV6-6 TGTGCCAGCAGTTACGGCGGGCGTCGCACTGATACGCGGTATTTT CASSYGGRRTDTRYF
NA TRBJ2-3 TRBD2 TRBV11-2 TGTGTCAGCAGCTCGGGACTAGCTGGACAAGATACGCAGTATTTT CVSSSGLAGQDTQYF
NA TRBJ2-7 TRBD2 TRBV28 TGTGCCAGCAGTTGGGGACTAGCGGGATCAAGGTCCTACGAGCAGTACTTC CASSWGLAGSRSYEQYF
NA TRBJ2-5 TRBD2 TRBV9 TGTGCCAGCAGCGGATCTAGCGGGAGGGCCGGAGAGACCCAGTACTTC CASSGSSGRAGETQYF
NA TRBJ2-6 TRBD2 TRBV13 TGTGCCAGCAGCTTAGCGGGAGGACTAAGTGTGGCCAACGTCCTGACTTTC CASSLAGGLSVANVLTF